This T cell receptor beta chain originates from a study of shared clonotypes between healthy human individuals. Study-level points and caveats: Naive CD4 clonotypes overlapped across a handful of donors at approximately 4.5%.

This CDR3 is 12 amino acids long. The ends were cut back, 5 bases at V and 2 bases at J, with 7 bases in the middle. Germline loops: CDR1 SGHRS, CDR2 YFSETQ. For this clone: Its antigen is unidentified.

Cells designated naive CD8 were CD45RO-negative and were positively selected for CCR7, with terminally differentiated effector memory CD45RA+ cells excluded. Donors were healthy HIV-negative adults without recently reported acute infections or vaccinations. There were only Caucasian adults among the donors, and all lived in Nashville, Tennessee. Assay used: immunoSEQ multiplex PCR; TCRdb lists only in-frame clones, some missing. The repertoire consists of about 2.1 million clones, with roughly 91% occurring once and the leading ten covering 1.5% to 2%. The source of this sequence is a man aged 18 to 29 in good health. Some clones in this sample may be carry-over from other donors' samples. Sequencing was performed on naive CD8+ T cells from PBMCs. The chain recombines TRBV5-1 with TRBJ2-5, with D possibly TRBD1 on 6 matching bases. The CDR3 spells CASRDSQETQYF. The CDR3 DNA reads TGCGCCAGCAGGGACAGTCAAGAGACCCAGTACTTC.